Sequencing of this T cell receptor beta chain was carried out in a study of T cells in Graves' hyperthyroidism and ophthalmopathy (dated by TCRdb to between 2019 and 2020). Concerning the study at large: A discovery cohort of about 95 patients, 43 with Graves' ophthalmopathy and 57 with stable Graves' hyperthyroidism, was used to find distinguishing TCR V-J signatures. An independent validation cohort of 18 to 20 hyperthyroidism patients and about 15 patients who later progressed to ophthalmopathy tested prospective prediction of ophthalmopathy. For training and testing, the roughly 93 patients in the discovery cohort were randomly divided in a 7:3 ratio. Thyroid tissue and blood T-cell repertoires from about six Graves' hyperthyroidism patients were also compared in the study. Once sampling was done, hyperthyroidism patients were given methimazole at a starting dose of 30 mg daily, whereas ophthalmopathy patients were given high-dose intravenous methylprednisolone. The paper describes TCR Vbeta CDR3 sequencing of 140 or so peripheral blood samples, made up of 43 ophthalmopathy patients, around 78 hyperthyroidism patients and 17 progressor patients.

TCR beta CDR3 regions were amplified from RNA transcripts. The first round of RT-PCR for the TCR CDR3 was performed with the HTBI primer set and the Qiagen OneStep RT-PCR kit. The libraries were constructed in a second round of multiplex PCR and then size-selected and purified. The libraries were sequenced on an Illumina HiSeq2000 using paired-end 100 bp reads. Per the original workflow: SOAPnuke was used to process the raw data, with reads discarded if the reads contained adapters or uncalled bases, had a mean Phred below 15, or lacked an exact constant-primer or identifier match. COPE v1.2.5 was used to merge the high-quality paired reads, and each unique nucleotide sequence was defined as a clonotype. Clonotypes were aligned to IMGT TRBV, TRBD and TRBJ reference segments using MiTCR v1.1. Analysis was restricted to V-J combinations with a frequency above 0.0001, which covered 98% to 99.2% of repertoires. A TCS score was defined as the ratio between F50 (clonal expansion) and ExV (chaos), using BLOSUM62-based TCRdist between CDR3 peptides within each V-J. Welch's t-statistics and random forest reduced fewer than 550 V-J features to 10 to 15, which were used in a naive Bayes classifier (R e1071). Thyroid-blood repertoire similarity was quantified with the Morisita-Horn index. In TCRdb, the public reads were trimmed at Q25 with fastp and aligned with MiXCR, with productive beta chains retained. Rows are unified per CDR3 protein, each entry keeping the most common DNA and genes. TCRdb, not the original authors, processed these V and J calls. This sample gives 450,000 to 700,000 distinct CDR3 sequences in total; around 45% of them show up just once. The top ten constitute around 17% of the sample.

The study excluded patients with uncontrolled infections, other autoimmune diseases, pregnancy or lactation. Diagnoses were based on clinical symptoms, serum thyroxine and TRAb, thyroid ultrasound and orbital computed tomography. Trizol reagent was used to extract total RNA, and RNA quality was then checked on an Agilent 2100 Bioanalyzer. CDR1 and CDR2 were assigned from the germline V gene (reference sequence) as DFQATT and SNEGSKA. Spanning cysteine to phenylalanine, the CDR3 consists of 12 amino acids. Solely the CDR3 DNA is kept, with 36 bases framed from the first base. V was cut back by 8 bases and J by 2 bases, leaving a gap of 12 bases between them. In regard to this clonotype: Its target antigen remains unknown. No clone much larger than this one lies a single base away; base qualities are absent.

Overall study results and their limits: No statistical method was used to fix the sample size in advance, and group allocation was not hidden from the investigators. Most expanded thyroid clonotypes (frequency above 0.001) were also found in blood, which suggests that blood repertoires may mirror thyroid immune responses. In validation, the model predicted progression to ophthalmopathy a median of about 6.8 months before onset, with approximately 68% sensitivity and almost 75% specificity. In cross-validation, a model built on a 13 V-J signature told ophthalmopathy apart from stable hyperthyroidism with approximately 90% sensitivity and about 81% specificity, and in testing the same model reached 80%/75%.

The clonotype originates from an adult woman with Graves' disease, either hyperthyroidism or ophthalmopathy (not recorded which). The material sequenced was peripheral blood or thyroid tissue (not recorded which). The chain employs TRBV20-1 and TRBJ2-5; there is no confident call for the D gene. The base sequence is TGCAGTTTACGGGCGGATCAAGAGACCCAGTACTTC. Its protein reads: CSLRADQETQYF.